Shown below are 2 T cell receptor beta chains from a single sample sequenced in a study of T cells in Graves' hyperthyroidism and ophthalmopathy (dated by TCRdb to between 2018 and 2021). Receptor amplification or capture employed multiplex PCR. This sample was sequenced with an Illumina HiSeq 2000. TCR beta CDR3 regions were amplified from RNA transcripts. For the first round of RT-PCR on the TCR CDR3, the HTBI primer set was used together with the Qiagen OneStep RT-PCR kit. The raw public data were reprocessed by TCRdb itself: fastp quality trimming at Q25, MiXCR clonotype calling, in-frame beta chains only. CDR3 protein sequences are deduplicated, and each keeps its most common genes and DNA. Here the sample has roughly 300,000 distinct CDR3 sequences; around a fifth occur a single time. The top ten clones comprise around half of the sample. Sequences were obtained from blood. These receptors were collected from a woman aged 45-59 years with Graves' hyperthyroidism.

This clonotype was seen repeatedly, ten times or more. V gene TRBV20-1 combines with J gene TRBJ2-7; D possibly corresponds to TRBD1 (6 bases). The CDR3 length is 13 residues. The germline V gene has CDR1 DFQATT and CDR2 SNEGSKA (reference sequence). The V end was cut by 3 bases, the J end by 3 bases, with 12 bases between. The CDR3 DNA reads TGCAGTGCTAGGAGGACAGTGATCTACGAGCAGTACTTC. Residues: CSARRTVIYEQYF.

This clonotype has more than one count but fewer than ten. The chain combines TRBV29-1 with TRBJ2-1; D unresolved. Germline-derived CDR1 and CDR2 are SQVTM and ANQGSEA. The length of the CDR3 is 12 residues. With 7 bases removed from V and 10 bases from J, the gap between germline ends came to 17 bases. The CDR3 bases are TGCAGCGCCTCGTACTACCAATTGGAGCAGTTCTTC. This translates into CSASYYQLEQFF.